This T cell receptor (beta chain) was recorded in a study of Tregs in tolerant kidney transplant recipients. CDR1 is SGHDN and CDR2 is FVKESK in the germline V gene. V lost 1 base and J lost 4, with 18 bases in between. The CDR3 length is 17 residues. The protocol was immunoSEQ multiplex PCR, while the TCRdb copy is restricted to in-frame clones and leaves out a portion. The table has roughly 250,000 clones, about 80% seen once. CD4+CD25+CD127- Tregs, CD4+CD25- non-Tregs, CD4 and CD8 cells were sorted. The chain combines TRBV14 with TRBJ2-3, with D possibly matching TRBD2 (7 bases). This clonotype was obtained from a human donor in good health. Sequencing was done on a sample of CD4+ T cells from blood. CDR3 sequence reads: CASSQGYRGGGADTQYF. CDR3 in DNA: TGTGCCAGCAGCCAAGGTTATAGGGGCGGGGGCGCAGATACGCAGTATTTT.